Sequencing of this T cell receptor beta chain was carried out in a study of post-analysis software for immune sequencing data. The wider study: The disease courses covered relapsing-remitting, secondary progressive and progressive-relapsing multiple sclerosis.

In regard to this clonotype: No antigen is known for it.

Study outcomes and limitations: When patients were compared with controls, 4 or 5 TRBV segments were more frequent, TRBV5-6, TRBV5-1 and TRBV20-1 among them. Comparison with controls showed significantly lower normalized Chao1 diversity in multiple sclerosis patients. Samples from a shared batch, those prepared together, strongly co-clustered by F measure.

cDNA libraries of TCR beta carried unique molecular identifiers. Each CDR3 protein gets one entry after TCRdb re-called the PCR reads with MiXCR. The table lists about 770,000 distinct CDR3 sequences, 40% to 55% of them singletons. This CDR3 spans 14 amino acids. Deletions cut 8 bases from V and 4 bases from J, with 17 bases between. CDR1 is MNHEY and CDR2 is SVGEGT in the germline V gene. This chain connects TRBV6-2 or TRBV6-3 to TRBJ1-2; D perhaps matches TRBD1 (5 bases). The sample comprised blood. The TCR was taken from a girl between 10 and 17 years old with multiple sclerosis. The CDR3 is CASLEPGGFYGYTF. Written as DNA, the CDR3 is TGTGCCAGCCTCGAACCTGGGGGATTCTATGGCTACACCTTC.